Following are 8 T cell receptor beta chains from one sample sequenced in a study of T cells in women clearing cervical HPV infection (dated by TCRdb to the late 2010s). Library generation was performed with the immunoSEQ multiplex PCR assay. TCRdb mirrors the immuneACCESS table, restricted to in-frame sequences. Some clones are absent from its copies; in checked studies, under half trace to an unresolved V gene, and the reason for the others is unknown. Per the sample table, the count is around 31,000 clones. About 8.1% of the sample rests with the top ten. Sample: blood buffy coat. The source of these receptors is a woman aged 18 to 75 with a cervical HPV16 infection that either progressed to CIN3+ or cleared (not recorded which).

As regards this clone: Read coverage stops 3 residues before the CDR3 terminus; the germline J gene supplies the remainder. The chain employs TRBV30 and TRBJ2-5; TRBD2 matches 8 bases. Germline V gene lookup returns CDR1 GTSNPN and CDR2 SVGIG (reference sequence). V trimming: 0 bases; J trimming: 6 bases; junction bases outside the gene matches: 6. There are 14 residues in the CDR3. The sequenced CDR3 bases are TGTGCCTGGAGTGTAATTGGCGGGGGGAAGACC. Its translation: CAWSVIGGGKT. From start to end, the CDR3 is CAWSVIGGGKTQYF.

A note on this clone: The read halts 3 residues ahead of the CDR3 end, with the missing end drawn from the germline J gene. This chain links TRBV30 with TRBJ2-5, with 8 bases aligning to TRBD2. Germline CDR1 and CDR2: GTSNPN and SVGIG (reference sequence). The CDR3 runs to 17 residues. J gave up 3 bases and V 0 bases, and 12 bases lay outside the gene matches. This chain's CDR3 is CAWSVLSGGTRKETQYF. The DNA read from the CDR3 is TGTGCCTGGAGTGTACTTTCCGGCGGGACTAGAAAAGAGACC. Full variable domain (remainder filled in from reference TRBV30 and TRBJ2-5): SQTIHQWPATLVQPVGSPLSLECTVEGTSNPNLYWYRQAAGRGLQLLFYSVGIGQISSEVPQNLSASRPQDRQFILSSKKLLLSDSGFYLCAWSVLSGGTRKETQYFGPGTRLLVL.

Points on this clone: The read falls 3 residues short of the CDR3 end, and the missing part is taken from the germline J gene. The V and J genes are TRBV19 and TRBJ2-2, with 8 bases fitting TRBD1. Germline CDR1 and CDR2: LNHDA and SQIVND (reference sequence). The CDR3 is 15 residues long. The part of the CDR3 DNA that was read is TGTGCCAGTACGGACAGGGAGCCCGGGGCCAACGTG. Translating it yields CASTDREPGANV. The whole CDR3 protein reads CASTDREPGANVLFF. The entire variable domain, with the rest obtained from reference TRBV19 and TRBJ2-2, is as follows: DGGITQSPKYLFRKEGQNVTLSCEQNLNHDAMYWYRQDPGQGLRLIYYSQIVNDFQKGDIAEGYSVSREKKESFPLTVTSAQKNPTAFYLCASTDREPGANVLFFGEGSRLTVL.

With regard to this clone: The read ends 3 residues shy of where the CDR3 ends; the end is completed using the germline J gene. The chain carries TRBV5-1 and TRBJ2-2; 9 bases are shared with TRBD2. V lost 6 bases to trimming and J lost 1 base; unmatched junction nucleotides: 13. This CDR3 comprises 18 residues. Germline CDR1 is SGHRS and CDR2 is YFSETQ. The sequenced CDR3 bases are TGCGCCAGCACCACGTATTGGCGGGGGGGTCGGAACACCGGGGAG. Translation: CASTTYWRGGRNTGE. The CDR3 in full is CASTTYWRGGRNTGELFF.

Concerning this clone: Coverage ceases 3 residues before the CDR3 finishes, and the germline J gene fills in the end. The rearrangement uses TRBV19 and TRBJ1-2; 7 positions agree with TRBD1. The J segment lost 4 bases and the V segment lost 4 bases, leaving 3 bases of the junction unmatched. CDR3 length: 13 amino acids. Looked up from germline, CDR1 is LNHDA and CDR2 is SQIVND (reference sequence). CDR3 in amino acids: CASSTRDSYGYTF. CDR3 DNA, as far as it was read: TGTGCCAGTAGTACGCGGGACAGCTATGGC.

Details on this clone: The DNA ends 3 residues before the CDR3 does, and the rest of the CDR3 is filled in from the germline J gene. V and J are TRBV10-3 and TRBJ1-4; weak D call: TRBD1 (6 bases). This CDR3 region has 15 residues. The V gene's germline CDR1 is ENHRY and CDR2 SYGVKD. CDR3 DNA, as far as it was read: TGTGCCATCAGAAGGACAGAAACGGGAAATTCACCA. Translated, it gives CAIRRTETGNSP. The CDR3, in full, reads CAIRRTETGNSPLFF.

This CDR3 reads CASGDSANTEAFF. Incomplete CDR3 DNA: TGTGCTAGTGGGGACAGCGCGAACACTGAA. The chain uses TRBV12-5 and TRBJ1-1, with TRBD1 as a possible D gene (6 bases). The DNA ends 3 residues before the CDR3 does, and the rest of the CDR3 is filled in from the germline J gene. Looked up from germline, CDR1 is LGHNT and CDR2 is FRNRAP. The CDR3 is 13 amino acids. V gave up 6 bases and J gave up 1 base, with 9 bases separating them.

In regard to this clone: The read finishes 3 residues shy of the CDR3 end, and the germline J gene is used to complete it. This sequence joins TRBV6-2 or TRBV6-3 and TRBJ1-2, with a possible D match to TRBD1 (5 bases). This CDR3 region has 13 residues. Germline CDR1 MNHEY, CDR2 SVGEGT. V lost 6 bases, J lost 2 bases, and 10 bases lay in between. The CDR3 loop is CASSLRENYGYTF. The CDR3 bases that were read are TGTGCCAGCAGCCTCAGGGAAAACTATGGC.